This T cell receptor beta chain was identified in a study of T cell responses to AZD1222 COVID-19 vaccine. Findings of the study overall: Spike-wide vaccine-associated CD4 TCRs dominated at 160-218 and 743-854.

Details on this clone: Antigen specificity is unknown.

The table came from immunoSEQ multiplex PCR; TCRdb's copy has only in-frame clones and leaves some out. Found here are over 150,000 clones, about 91% of them singletons; the top ten hold roughly 4.3%. Sequenced material: peripheral blood, taken on day 0 of MenACWY control vaccination. The TCR comes from an adult in good health.

CDR3 nucleotides: TGTGCCTGGAGTGTAGCCCAGTTATACTACGAGCAGTACTTC. This sequence encodes CAWSVAQLYYEQYF. The chain links TRBV30 to TRBJ2-7; D gene ambiguous. The germline V gene encodes CDR1 GTSNPN and CDR2 SVGIG (reference sequence). The V and J ends lost 0 bases and 3 bases respectively, with 12 bases between them. This CDR3 is built from 14 residues. Full variable domain (outside the CDR3, taken from reference TRBV30 and TRBJ2-7): SQTIHQWPATLVQPVGSPLSLECTVEGTSNPNLYWYRQAAGRGLQLLFYSVGIGQISSEVPQNLSASRPQDRQFILSSKKLLLSDSGFYLCAWSVAQLYYEQYFGPGTRLTVT.